This passage covers 3 T cell receptor beta chains from one sample sequenced in a study of human CD8 memory T cell subsets. Investigators built TCR beta libraries using UMI-labeled 5' RACE. Using the 5' RACE reads, TCRdb records one entry per CDR3 protein without DNA. The sample totals approximately 7,000 distinct CDR3 sequences. Input material: CD8+ stem-like memory T cells (TSCM and TCM) sorted from PBMCs. Subset of the sample: stem-like memory CD8 T cells (TSTEM), CCR7+ PD-1- TIGIT-. Receptor source: a human donor in good health.

The rearrangement links TRBV4-1 to TRBJ2-5; the TCRdb call, TRBD1, lacks DNA for checking. Looked up from germline, CDR1 is MGHRA and CDR2 is YSYEKL. The CDR3 length is 15 residues. CDR3 loop: CASSRGPEYQETQYF.

This clonotype is identified as medium-sized from frequency. The chain is built from TRBV4-2 and TRBJ1-1. CDR1 is LGHNA and CDR2 is YNFKEQ in the germline V gene. The CDR3 spans 16 residues. The CDR3 is CASSQDFASGNTEAFF.

V is TRBV25-1 and J is TRBJ2-1; TCRdb indicates TRBD1, and absent DNA this call remains unverified. The germline CDR1 and CDR2 sequences are MGHDK and SYGVNS. The CDR3 runs to 14 residues. CDR3 loop: CASKTRGSYNEQFF.